The rows below give T cell receptor beta chains drawn from one sample of a study of graft-versus-host responses after intestinal transplantation. These receptors have no known antigen. The repertoire was sequenced with immunoSEQ multiplex PCR; TCRdb's copy has only in-frame clones and lacks some. Of 71,000 or so clones in the sample, 90% were seen once. The source was unstimulated CD8+ T cells sorted from spleen or lymph node cells, collected before intestinal transplant. These receptors were taken from a human donor who received an intestinal transplant. CDR3s include the opening cysteine and the closing phenylalanine or tryptophan. D genes are given only for firm matches. For some rows the clone size is stated as once, few or many, or as a class when expanded; others skip it.

V,J,size,D,DNA,CDR3
TRBV11-3,TRBJ2-7,once,TRBD1,TGTGCCAGCAGTGGTGGGACAGGGAGCTACGAGCAGTACTTC,CASSGGTGSYEQYF
TRBV7-8,TRBJ1-5,once,TRBD1,TGTGCCAGCAGCTTCCCGGACAGGGCCCTCGACGCGCCCCAGCATTTT,CASSFPDRALDAPQHF
TRBV6-5,TRBJ2-7,-,TRBD2,TGTGCCAGCAGCCCGGGAGGACACGCAACCTACGAGCAGTACTTC,CASSPGGHATYEQYF
TRBV13,TRBJ1-6,-,-,TGTGCCAGCAGCCCCAATCAGTATTCACCCCTCCACTTT,CASSPNQYSPLHF
TRBV5-1,TRBJ1-2,-,-,TGCGCCAGCAGCTTAGGCAGGGGTTCGATCAACTATGGCTACACCTTC,CASSLGRGSINYGYTF
TRBV9,TRBJ2-5,-,TRBD2,TGTGCCAGCAGCGTAAAGCGGGGGGTGGAAGAGACCCAGTACTTC,CASSVKRGVEETQYF
TRBV6-5,TRBJ2-7,-,TRBD1,TGTGCCAGCAGTTTTGGGGGACAGGGGCACGAGCAGTACTTC,CASSFGGQGHEQYF
TRBV6-6,TRBJ1-1,-,-,TGTGCCAGCAGCCCGCTGAAGGGGAGGACTGAAGCTTTCTTT,CASSPLKGRTEAFF
TRBV2,TRBJ2-3,-,TRBD2,TGTGCCAGCAGCCGGAGCGGGGGGCCGGAAGAAGATACGCAGTATTTT,CASSRSGGPEEDTQYF
TRBV9,TRBJ2-1,-,TRBD2,TGTGCCAGCAGCGAGGGGACTACCAACAATGAGCAGTTCTTC,CASSEGTTNNEQFF
TRBV10-2,TRBJ2-4,-,TRBD2,TGCGCCAGCAGTGGGGATCTAGCGGGGGGAATCCTAGCCAAAAACATTCAGTACTTC,CASSGDLAGGILAKNIQYF
TRBV4-1,TRBJ2-7,-,-,TGCGCCAGCAGCCAACAGGCCGGGGGCTCCTACGAGCAGTACTTC,CASSQQAGGSYEQYF
TRBV27,TRBJ1-1,once,-,TGTGCCAGCAGTTTATCGGGGGGCGGGGGCACTGAAGCTTTCTTT,CASSLSGGGGTEAFF
TRBV13,TRBJ2-1,-,-,TGTGCCAGCAGCTCCACCCCGGGCTCCTACAATGAGCAGTTCTTC,CASSSTPGSYNEQFF
TRBV2,TRBJ1-4,once,-,TGTGCCAGCACCCCATCCTTCGTCTCGGGTGAAAAACTGTTTTTT,CASTPSFVSGEKLFF
TRBV19,TRBJ1-5,-,-,TGTGCCACCGAACAGGGAGGGGCCCAGCCCCAGCATTTT,CATEQGGAQPQHF
TRBV29-1,TRBJ2-7,-,-,TGCAGCGTTGAAGGGGCGGGACAGACCTACGAGCAGTACTTC,CSVEGAGQTYEQYF
TRBV4-1,TRBJ1-6,-,TRBD1,TGCGCCAGCAGCCACCCGACAGGGGGCAGCTCCTATAATTCACCCCTCCACTTT,CASSHPTGGSSYNSPLHF
TRBV7-2,TRBJ2-1,-,-,TGTGCCAGCAGCTCACCACTAGGGTATGAGCAGTTCTTC,CASSSPLGYEQFF
TRBV7-6,TRBJ1-1,-,-,TGTGCCAGCAGCTTTACAGGGATGGGGGTGAACACTGAAGCTTTCTTT,CASSFTGMGVNTEAFF
TRBV6-1,TRBJ2-1,-,TRBD1,TGTGCCAGCAGTGGATGGACAGGCGAGCAGTTCTTC,CASSGWTGEQFF
TRBV5-1,TRBJ2-7,-,TRBD1,TGCGCCAGCAGCTCGTCAGGGGGACCCTACGAGCAGTACTTC,CASSSSGGPYEQYF
TRBV4-2,TRBJ2-7,-,-,TGTGCCAGCAGCGTACTCAATTCCAATTACGAGCAGTACTTC,CASSVLNSNYEQYF
TRBV7-8,TRBJ1-2,-,TRBD1,TGTGCCAGCAGCGCGCCGGGACAGGGGGCCTGGGGCTACACCTTC,CASSAPGQGAWGYTF
TRBV5-6,TRBJ2-3,-,-,TGTGCCAGCAGCTGGGGCGGGGGCACAGATACGCAGTATTTT,CASSWGGGTDTQYF
TRBV5-6,TRBJ1-2,-,TRBD1,TGTGCCAGCAGCCCGGGGACAGGCCGTCAAAACTTC,CASSPGTGRQNF
TRBV6-4,TRBJ2-5,-,-,TGTGCCAGCAGGGTAGCACCCATCAGGAGGGAGACCCAGTACTTC,CASRVAPIRRETQYF
TRBV7-2,TRBJ1-2,-,-,TGTGCCAGCAGCTTATTCGCGGACTACTATGGCTACACCTTC,CASSLFADYYGYTF
TRBV10-2,TRBJ2-1,-,TRBD2,TGCGCCAGCAGCCAGGGGGCTAGCGGGGGGGATGAGCAGTTCTTC,CASSQGASGGDEQFF
TRBV27,TRBJ1-1,-,-,TGTGCCAGCAGTTTCGGGGTTGGGAACACTGAAGCTTTCTTT,CASSFGVGNTEAFF
TRBV19,TRBJ2-7,-,-,TGTGCCAGTAGTGAGGGCGGAACCTACGAGCAGTACTTC,CASSEGGTYEQYF
TRBV7-3,TRBJ2-1,once,TRBD2,TGTGCCAGCAGGGGGACTAGCAATGAGCAGTTCTTC,CASRGTSNEQFF
TRBV7-6,TRBJ2-2,-,TRBD2,TGTGCCAGCACCCCGGGACTAGCGGGCACCGGGGAGCTGTTTTTT,CASTPGLAGTGELFF
TRBV27,TRBJ1-2,-,TRBD1,TGTGCCAGCAGTCTGGGGACAGGGTTTGGCTACACCTTC,CASSLGTGFGYTF
TRBV5-6,TRBJ1-1,-,TRBD1,TGTGCCAGCAGCTTGGGGGACAGGGAGGATTTCTTT,CASSLGDREDFF
TRBV13,TRBJ2-7,few,-,TGTGCCAGCAGCTTAGGCCTACAGAGCGAGCAGTACTTC,CASSLGLQSEQYF
TRBV7-6,TRBJ1-5,-,-,TGTGCCAGCAGCTTCTACGAGGGATTGGGTCAGCCCCAGCATTTT,CASSFYEGLGQPQHF
TRBV19,TRBJ1-1,-,-,TGTGCCAGTAGTGTGACGGGTGCGGCGGGTGAAGCTTTCTTT,CASSVTGAAGEAFF
TRBV6-1,TRBJ1-1,-,-,TGTGCCAGCAGTGAGTCCTGGCCCAGCGGCACTGAAGCTTTCTTT,CASSESWPSGTEAFF
TRBV25-1,TRBJ2-5,-,TRBD1,TGTGCCAGCAGTGGACAGGGCCAAGAGACCCAGTACTTC,CASSGQGQETQYF
TRBV19,TRBJ2-3,-,-,TGTGCCAGTAGTTTTGCAGGGCTGCCTACAGATACGCAGTATTTT,CASSFAGLPTDTQYF
TRBV6-5,TRBJ1-2,-,-,TGTGCCAGCAGTGCCTCCGGGACATTATACTATGGCTACACCTTC,CASSASGTLYYGYTF
TRBV15,TRBJ1-4,few,-,TGTGCCACTAACGACGGGTCAACTAATGAAAAACTGTTTTTT,CATNDGSTNEKLFF
TRBV6-5,TRBJ1-6,few,TRBD1,TGTGCCAGCAGGGACAGGGAAAGAGGGTCACCCCTCCACTTT,CASRDRERGSPLHF
TRBV7-7,TRBJ2-7,once,TRBD2,TGTGCTAGCAGCTTAATCCTAGCGGGGGGGCAGCCTAATTACGAGCAGTACTTC,CASSLILAGGQPNYEQYF
TRBV4-2,TRBJ2-3,-,-,TGTGCCAGCAGCCCGCGACTGGAAAAAGATACGCAGTATTTT,CASSPRLEKDTQYF
TRBV2,TRBJ2-7,once,TRBD2,TGTGCCACCACCACTACGGCCCAGCGGGGGGGTCCCTACGAGCAGTACTTC,CATTTTAQRGGPYEQYF